Below, 27 T cell receptor beta chains from the same sample are listed, as sequenced in a study of T-cell memory formation after mild COVID-19. TCRdb analysed the 5' RACE reads with MiXCR anew, one entry per CDR3 protein. The data hold about 190,000 distinct CDR3 sequences, with approximately 20% observed a single time. The source material was PBMCs or a T cell subset sorted from them (not recorded which). Source of these receptors: an adult woman who had mild COVID-19 (a few samples of this study predate the infection). Cell type and time point are not known.

The V and J genes are TRBV5-1 and TRBJ2-2, with TRBD1 matching over 9 bases. Germline loops: CDR1 SGHRS, CDR2 YFSETQ. V was clipped by 4 bases and J by 4 bases; unmatched bases: 11. CDR3 length: 17 amino acids. The CDR3 spells CASSRNRDRASTGELFF. The CDR3 coding sequence is TGCGCCAGCAGCCGAAACCGGGACAGGGCGAGCACCGGGGAGCTGTTTTTT. Looking up the rest from reference TRBV5-1 and TRBJ2-2 gives the full variable domain: KAGVTQTPRYLIKTRGQQVTLSCSPISGHRSVSWYQQTPGQGLQFLFEYFSETQRNKGNFPGRFSGRQFSNSRSEMNVSTLELGDSALYLCASSRNRDRASTGELFFGEGSRLTVL.

This clonotype came up a few times. This chain connects TRBV6-5 to TRBJ2-1, with D tentatively TRBD1 (6 bases). The germline V gene has CDR1 MNHEY and CDR2 SVGAGI. V was clipped by 0 bases and J by 7 bases, with 16 bases between them. This CDR3 spans 16 amino acids. The chain's CDR3 is CASSYSSGAGENEQFF. DNA for the CDR3: TGTGCCAGCAGTTACTCTTCGGGTGCAGGGGAAAATGAGCAGTTCTTC.

CDR3: CASSLVRGSNEKLFF. The CDR3 coding sequence is TGCGCCAGCAGCTTGGTCAGGGGATCTAATGAAAAACTGTTTTTT. The gene calls are TRBV5-1 and TRBJ1-4; D possibly corresponds to TRBD1 (6 bases). Trimming took 0 bases from V and 3 from J, leaving 9 bases between them. CDR3 size: 15 residues. Germline V gene lookup returns CDR1 SGHRS and CDR2 YFSETQ. Using reference TRBV5-1 and TRBJ1-4 for the parts outside the CDR3, the full variable domain is KAGVTQTPRYLIKTRGQQVTLSCSPISGHRSVSWYQQTPGQGLQFLFEYFSETQRNKGNFPGRFSGRQFSNSRSEMNVSTLELGDSALYLCASSLVRGSNEKLFFGSGTQLSVL.

This clonotype was recorded at least ten times. The gene calls are TRBV5-1 and TRBJ1-1; no definite D call. V lost 0 bases to trimming and J lost 1 base, with 7 bases between them. The CDR3 sequence is 14 residues long. Germline assignment: CDR1 SGHRS and CDR2 YFSETQ. In DNA, the CDR3 is TGCGCCAGCAGCTTGGAACAGAAGAACACTGAAGCTTTCTTT. It translates to CASSLEQKNTEAFF. The full variable domain, in which reference TRBV5-1 and TRBJ1-1 provide the parts outside the CDR3, is KAGVTQTPRYLIKTRGQQVTLSCSPISGHRSVSWYQQTPGQGLQFLFEYFSETQRNKGNFPGRFSGRQFSNSRSEMNVSTLELGDSALYLCASSLEQKNTEAFFGQGTRLTVV.

This clonotype was found a few times. The chain employs TRBV12-3 or TRBV12-4 and TRBJ1-1; D unclear. Trimming took 1 base from V and 3 from J, leaving 9 bases between them. The CDR3 is made up of 14 amino acids. The CDR3 is CASSLEGWDTEAFF. In DNA, the CDR3 is TGTGCCAGCAGTTTAGAGGGATGGGACACTGAAGCTTTCTTT.

V is TRBV20-1 and J is TRBJ1-1, with D unresolved. The CDR3 runs 10 residues. V was pared by 5 bases and J by 11 bases, with 12 bases between. Per germline, CDR1 DFQATT and CDR2 SNEGSKA (reference sequence). The CDR3 DNA reads as TGCAGTGCTGCCAATAACCTGGCTTTCTTT. It codes for CSAANNLAFF.

The chain has TRBV5-1 and TRBJ2-2; 7 nucleotides line up with TRBD2. CDR1 SGHRS and CDR2 YFSETQ come from the germline V gene. With 0 bases clipped from V and 3 bases from J, the junction kept 2 bases outside the gene matches. This CDR3 has 15 residues. The DNA for the CDR3 is TGCGCCAGCAGCTTGGCACTAGCGTACACCGGGGAGCTGTTTTTT. Protein: CASSLALAYTGELFF. Based on the CDR3 plus reference TRBV5-1 and TRBJ2-2, the full variable domain is KAGVTQTPRYLIKTRGQQVTLSCSPISGHRSVSWYQQTPGQGLQFLFEYFSETQRNKGNFPGRFSGRQFSNSRSEMNVSTLELGDSALYLCASSLALAYTGELFFGEGSRLTVL.

The chain joins TRBV24-1 to TRBJ2-7; weak D call: TRBD1 (6 bases). The CDR3 loop spans 14 amino acids. The V end lost 6 bases, the J end lost 1 base, and 12 bases lay between the germline ends. Per the germline V gene, CDR1 is KGHDR and CDR2 is SFDVKD. The CDR3: CATSKQGESYEQYF. The DNA of the CDR3 is TGTGCCACCAGTAAACAGGGTGAATCCTACGAGCAGTACTTC.

This chain's CDR3 is CSASKNTGELFF. CDR3 DNA: TGCAGTGCGTCTAAGAACACCGGGGAGCTGTTTTTT. This sequence joins TRBV20-1 and TRBJ2-2; D ambiguous. This CDR3 is 12 amino acids long. CDR1 DFQATT and CDR2 SNEGSKA come from the germline V gene (reference sequence). V gave up 6 bases and J gave up 1 base, with 6 bases separating them.

This clonotype was detected only a few times. This chain connects TRBV9 to TRBJ1-5; tentative D call: TRBD1 (5 bases). This CDR3 is 16 amino acids long. CDR1 SGDLS and CDR2 YYNGEE come from the germline V gene. Trimming removed 1 base from V and 5 bases from J, with 16 bases in between. The CDR3 loop is CASSVPGGVEDQPQHF. The CDR3 DNA reads as TGTGCCAGCAGCGTACCCGGGGGGGTGGAGGATCAGCCCCAGCATTTT. Complete variable domain (other parts from reference TRBV9 and TRBJ1-5): DSGVTQTPKHLITATGQRVTLRCSPRSGDLSVYWYQQSLDQGLQFLIQYYNGEERAKGNILERFSAQQFPDLHSELNLSSLELGDSALYFCASSVPGGVEDQPQHFGDGTRLSIL.

This clonotype was recorded a few times. The chain is built from TRBV4-2 and TRBJ2-1; D is undetermined. The CDR3 spans 16 residues. Looked up from germline, CDR1 is LGHNA and CDR2 is YNFKEQ. Trimming left V 0 bases short and J 0 bases short, with 9 bases between. DNA for the CDR3: TGTGCCAGCAGCCAAGATCTAGGGATCTCCTACAATGAGCAGTTCTTC. Protein product: CASSQDLGISYNEQFF.

This clonotype was seen only a few times. The chain is built from TRBV4-3 and TRBJ2-2, with D perhaps given as TRBD1 or TRBD2 (5 bases each). V lost 4 bases and J lost 6, with 12 bases in between. CDR3 length: 14 amino acids. Germline CDR1 LGHNA, CDR2 YSLEER. The CDR3 DNA reads TGCGCCAGCAGCCTCCCGGGGCCGGCCGGGGAGCTGTTTTTT. It yields the protein CASSLPGPAGELFF.

The table lists this clonotype with a few counts. V is TRBV7-2 and J is TRBJ2-7; no firm D call. The CDR3 contains 14 residues. Trimming stripped 4 bases from V and 1 base from J, with 11 bases between. Germline lookup yields CDR1 SGHTA and CDR2 FQGNSA. The CDR3 DNA is TGTGCCAGCAGCTCCAGTGGTGGGTCCTACGAGCAGTACTTC. As protein: CASSSSGGSYEQYF.

There are a few counts of this clonotype. The chain couples TRBV10-3 to TRBJ1-2; maybe TRBD1 (5 bases). There are 13 residues in the CDR3. CDR1 and CDR2 from the germline V gene are ENHRY and SYGVKD. The V and J ends lost 1 base and 6 bases respectively, with 9 bases between them. This CDR3 is CAISEWDANGYTF. CDR3 bases: TGTGCCATCAGTGAGTGGGACGCTAATGGCTACACCTTC.

The table lists this clonotype with many counts. The chain employs TRBV5-1 and TRBJ2-5, with D maybe TRBD1 (6 bases). Trimming took 4 bases from V and 3 from J, leaving 16 bases between them. The CDR3 has 15 amino acids. CDR1 and CDR2 from the germline V gene are SGHRS and YFSETQ. The CDR3 sequence is CASSPQTTGKETQYF. The CDR3 nucleotides read TGCGCCAGCAGCCCACAGACCACAGGGAAAGAGACCCAGTACTTC.

This clonotype has more than one count but fewer than ten. This chain uses TRBV3-1 with TRBJ1-1, with D uncertain. The CDR3 contains 14 residues. Germline CDR1 and CDR2: LGHDT and YNNKEL (reference sequence). Trimming cost V 4 bases and J 0 bases, with 9 bases left between them. The CDR3 protein is CASSRLELNTEAFF. CDR3 nucleotide sequence: TGTGCCAGCAGCCGACTGGAGTTGAACACTGAAGCTTTCTTT.

The chain employs TRBV7-8 and TRBJ2-1, with 12 bases identical to TRBD2. Germline values: CDR1 SGHVS, CDR2 FQNEAQ. J lost 1 base, V lost 5 bases, and 9 bases had no gene match. There are 18 residues in the CDR3. CDR3 bases: TGTGCCAGCAGCCCCCGGCGTCTAGCGGGAGGGTCCTACAATGAGCAGTTCTTC. Its protein product is CASSPRRLAGGSYNEQFF.

The V gene is TRBV5-1, the J gene TRBJ2-3; D not certain. Germline V lookup: CDR1 SGHRS, CDR2 YFSETQ. The CDR3 is 13 residues long. With 4 bases removed from V and 5 bases from J, the gap between germline ends came to 11 bases. CDR3 region: CASSAPGEDTQYF. CDR3 coding DNA: TGCGCCAGCAGCGCCCCAGGCGAAGATACGCAGTATTTT.

This clonotype was counted only a few times. The chain couples TRBV2 to TRBJ1-5, with a tentative D call TRBD1 (6 bases). CDR3 length equals 15 residues. The V gene's germline CDR1 is SNHLY and CDR2 FYNNEI. The ends were cut back, 4 bases at V and 2 bases at J, with 12 bases in the middle. The CDR3: CASSVQGLGNQPQHF. DNA of the CDR3: TGTGCCAGCAGTGTACAGGGACTGGGCAATCAGCCCCAGCATTTT. The complete variable domain, with remaining parts taken from reference TRBV2 and TRBJ1-5, reads EPEVTQTPSHQVTQMGQEVILRCVPISNHLYFYWYRQILGQKVEFLVSFYNNEISEKSEIFDDQFSVERPDGSNFTLKIRSTKLEDSAMYFCASSVQGLGNQPQHFGDGTRLSIL.

The chain is built from TRBV28 and TRBJ1-3; D is perhaps TRBD1 (6 bases). Trimming cost V 4 bases and J 3 bases, with 22 bases left between them. Germline V gene data show CDR1 as MDHEN and CDR2 as SYDVKM. This CDR3 region has 18 residues. This CDR3 reads CASSSPPRWGGRGNTIYF. CDR3 coding DNA: TGTGCCAGCAGTTCCCCACCTCGATGGGGGGGCCGTGGAAACACCATATATTTT.

The V call is TRBV5-1, the J call TRBJ1-2; no firm D call. The CDR3 loop spans 15 amino acids. Trimming removed 3 bases at V and 0 bases at J, with 12 bases between. CDR1 and CDR2 from the germline V gene are SGHRS and YFSETQ. CDR3 DNA sequence: TGCGCCAGCAGCTCCTCAGGAGTTTCTAACTATGGCTACACCTTC. The encoded protein is CASSSSGVSNYGYTF.

The sample holds a few counts of this clonotype. The chain employs TRBV29-1 and TRBJ2-1, with 11 bases matching TRBD2. Trimming removed 3 bases from V and 10 bases from J; junction bases left unmatched: 5. CDR3 size: 13 residues. The germline gives CDR1 SQVTM, CDR2 ANQGSEA. The CDR3 nucleotides read TGCAGCGTTGATGGACTAGCGGGCGGGGAGCAGTTCTTC. Translated: CSVDGLAGGEQFF.

This clonotype was observed a handful of times. The genes are TRBV9 and TRBJ2-3, with 8 bases matching TRBD2. The germline V gene has CDR1 SGDLS and CDR2 YYNGEE. This CDR3 has 16 amino acids. With V trimmed by 0 bases and J by 2 bases, 5 bases remained unmatched. The CDR3 region is CASSVAGGVSTDTQYF. CDR3 DNA: TGTGCCAGCAGCGTAGCCGGGGGGGTCTCCACAGATACGCAGTATTTT.

This clonotype was picked up a small number of times. CDR3 coding DNA: TGTGCCTGGAAGACAGGACGGGCCAACACTGAAGCTTTCTTT. Its translation is CAWKTGRANTEAFF. J is TRBJ1-1 and V is TRBV30; maybe TRBD1 (6 bases). The V end lost 4 bases, the J end lost 2 bases, and 14 bases lay between the germline ends. The CDR3 has 14 amino acids. Germline V gene sequence: CDR1 GTSNPN, CDR2 SVGIG (reference sequence).

This clonotype turned up a few times. The chain carries TRBV5-1 and TRBJ2-1; TRBD2 is a possible D gene (6 bases). V lost 2 bases to trimming and J lost 5 bases, with 20 bases between them. The CDR3 has 17 residues. Germline V gene sequence: CDR1 SGHRS, CDR2 YFSETQ. The CDR3 DNA sequence: TGCGCCAGCAGCTTCCACATCCCGGGGGACCCGAACAATGAGCAGTTCTTC. Protein: CASSFHIPGDPNNEQFF. The variable domain in full, with the rest retrieved from reference TRBV5-1 and TRBJ2-1, is KAGVTQTPRYLIKTRGQQVTLSCSPISGHRSVSWYQQTPGQGLQFLFEYFSETQRNKGNFPGRFSGRQFSNSRSEMNVSTLELGDSALYLCASSFHIPGDPNNEQFFGPGTRLTVL.

Only one count was recorded for this clonotype. The rearrangement joins TRBV27 to TRBJ1-1, with a possible D match to TRBD1 (6 bases). V was clipped by 0 bases and J by 6 bases, with 17 bases between them. Germline V gives CDR1 MNHEY, CDR2 SMNVEV (reference sequence). The CDR3 length is 16 residues. The CDR3 region is CASSLSGVQQGSEAFF. DNA for the CDR3: TGTGCCAGCAGTTTATCAGGGGTTCAGCAGGGGTCTGAAGCTTTCTTT.

V usage is TRBV12-3 or TRBV12-4 and J usage is TRBJ1-5; a possible D gene is TRBD1 (5 bases). Trimming left V 6 bases short and J 1 base short, with 16 bases between. The CDR3 contains 16 residues. As DNA, the CDR3 is TGTGCCAGCAGCCCCTTTGGGGGGGAGAGCAATCAGCCCCAGCATTTT. Its translation is CASSPFGGESNQPQHF.